This T cell receptor (beta chain) comes out of a study of blood T cell repertoires in COVID-19. Study-wide background: Italy, Spain and the United States were the sources of the convalescent and acute COVID-19 samples. The cDNA or gDNA used as material had been derived from T cells, B-cell-depleted T cells, or PBMCs.

Source study methods: By means of reference gene primer amplification, nucleated cell counts were estimated. TCRdb's copy holds only in-frame clones and misses some; the assay was immunoSEQ multiplex PCR. The DNA was the basis for D and trimming; V, J and clone size are from that table. Counted here are 100,000 or so clones, roughly 89% occurring once; the ten biggest clones make up roughly 2%. Germline lookup yields CDR1 MDHEN and CDR2 SYDVKM. The CDR3 runs 13 residues. V was clipped by 6 bases and J by 0 bases; unmatched bases: 1. The sequenced sample consisted of peripheral blood. The receptor's source is a man in his 70s with active or convalescent COVID-19. V is TRBV28 and J is TRBJ2-7, with TRBD1 identical over 8 bases. CDR3 loop: CASRTGASYEQYF. The CDR3 coding sequence is TGTGCCAGCAGGACAGGGGCCTCCTACGAGCAGTACTTC.